Sequencing of this TCR beta chain was carried out in a study of persistence of HIV-infected CD4 T cells. Study observations and caveats: Degenerate expanded CDR3beta sequences were enriched among CMV- and Gag-responding cells.

Cells were stimulated nonspecifically with anti-CD3/anti-CD28 magnetic beads. CD4+ T cells upregulating both CD40 ligand and CD69 were sorted as responding cells. Donors had CD4+ T cell counts above 400 cells/uL and were CMV-seropositive. Anti-CD28/CD49d costimulation, CD40-blocking antibody and enfuvirtide were given to CD8-depleted PBMCs for 18 hours. This clone was recorded once. Its antigen is unidentified. V was shortened by 6 bases and J by 5 bases, with 13 bases between the two germline ends. Germline CDR1 is ENHRY and CDR2 is SYGVKD. This CDR3 has 13 amino acids. Sequencing used immunoSEQ version 4 in survey mode. TCRdb's table, derived via immunoSEQ multiplex PCR, lists solely in-frame clones and lacks some. Of more than 35,000 clones detected, around 90% appear once; the ten largest clones hold about 1.3%.

The source of this sequence is an adult man with HIV who was CMV-seropositive. This specimen was CD4+ T cells sorted from PBMCs after approximately 19-hour stimulation, taken from a patient who received antiretroviral therapy. The chain couples TRBV10-3 to TRBJ1-2; D gene ambiguous. CDR3 DNA: TGTGCCATCAGCCATGACGGTCGGTATGGCTACACCTTC. It translates to CAISHDGRYGYTF.